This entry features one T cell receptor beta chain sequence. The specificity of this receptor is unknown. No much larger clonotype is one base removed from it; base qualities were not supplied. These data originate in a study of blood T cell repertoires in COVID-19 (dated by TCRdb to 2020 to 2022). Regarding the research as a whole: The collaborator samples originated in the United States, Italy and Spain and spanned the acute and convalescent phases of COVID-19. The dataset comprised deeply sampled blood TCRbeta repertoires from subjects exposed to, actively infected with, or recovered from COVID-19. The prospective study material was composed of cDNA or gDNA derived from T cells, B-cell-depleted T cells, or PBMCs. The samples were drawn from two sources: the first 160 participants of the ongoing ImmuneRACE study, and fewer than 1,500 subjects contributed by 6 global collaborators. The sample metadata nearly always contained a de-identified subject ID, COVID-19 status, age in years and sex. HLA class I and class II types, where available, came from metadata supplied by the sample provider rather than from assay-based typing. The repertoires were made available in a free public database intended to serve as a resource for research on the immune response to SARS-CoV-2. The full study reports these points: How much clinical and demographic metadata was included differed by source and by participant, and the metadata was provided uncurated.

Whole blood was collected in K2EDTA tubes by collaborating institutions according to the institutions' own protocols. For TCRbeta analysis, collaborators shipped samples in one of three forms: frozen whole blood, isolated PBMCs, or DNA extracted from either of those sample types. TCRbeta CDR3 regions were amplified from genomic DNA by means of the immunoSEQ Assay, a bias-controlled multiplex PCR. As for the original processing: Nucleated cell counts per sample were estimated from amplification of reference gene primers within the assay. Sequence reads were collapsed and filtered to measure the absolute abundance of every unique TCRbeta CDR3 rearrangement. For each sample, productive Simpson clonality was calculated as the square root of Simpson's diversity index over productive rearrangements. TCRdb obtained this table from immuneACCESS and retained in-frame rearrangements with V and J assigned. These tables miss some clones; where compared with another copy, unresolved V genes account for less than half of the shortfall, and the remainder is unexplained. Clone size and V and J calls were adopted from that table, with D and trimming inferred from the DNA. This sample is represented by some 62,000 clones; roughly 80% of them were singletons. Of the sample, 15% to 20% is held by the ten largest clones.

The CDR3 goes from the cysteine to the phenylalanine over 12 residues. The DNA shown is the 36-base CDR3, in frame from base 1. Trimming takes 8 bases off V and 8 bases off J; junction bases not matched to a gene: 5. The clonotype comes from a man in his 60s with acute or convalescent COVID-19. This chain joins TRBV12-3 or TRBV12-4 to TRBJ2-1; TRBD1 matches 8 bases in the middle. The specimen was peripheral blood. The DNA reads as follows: TGTGCCAGCGGACAGGGCGAAGATGAGCAGTTCTTC. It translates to CASGQGEDEQFF.